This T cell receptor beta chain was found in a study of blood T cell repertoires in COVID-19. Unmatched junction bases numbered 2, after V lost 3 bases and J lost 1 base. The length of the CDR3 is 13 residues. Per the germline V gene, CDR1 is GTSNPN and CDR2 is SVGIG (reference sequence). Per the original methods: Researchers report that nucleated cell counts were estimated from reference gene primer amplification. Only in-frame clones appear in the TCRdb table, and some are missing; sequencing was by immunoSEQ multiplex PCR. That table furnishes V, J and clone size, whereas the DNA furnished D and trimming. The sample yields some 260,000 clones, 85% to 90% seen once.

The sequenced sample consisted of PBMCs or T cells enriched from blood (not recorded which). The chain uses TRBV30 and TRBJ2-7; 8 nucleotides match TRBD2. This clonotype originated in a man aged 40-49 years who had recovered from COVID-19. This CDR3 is CAWRLAGSYEQYF. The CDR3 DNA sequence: TGTGCCTGGAGATTAGCGGGATCCTACGAGCAGTACTTC.